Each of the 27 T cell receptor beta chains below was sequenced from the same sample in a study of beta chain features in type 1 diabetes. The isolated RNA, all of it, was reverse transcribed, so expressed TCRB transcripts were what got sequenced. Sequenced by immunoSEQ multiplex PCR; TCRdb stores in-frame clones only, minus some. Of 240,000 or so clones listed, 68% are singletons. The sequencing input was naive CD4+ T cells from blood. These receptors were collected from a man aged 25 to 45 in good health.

The CDR3 here is CASSSQGQETQYF. In DNA, the CDR3 is TGTGCCAGCAGTTCACAGGGTCAAGAGACCCAGTACTTC. The J gene is TRBJ2-5, the V gene TRBV27; a possible D gene is TRBD1 (6 bases). Germline CDR1 MNHEY, CDR2 SMNVEV (reference sequence). This CDR3 spans 13 amino acids. V was pared by 4 bases and J by 2 bases, with 8 bases between.

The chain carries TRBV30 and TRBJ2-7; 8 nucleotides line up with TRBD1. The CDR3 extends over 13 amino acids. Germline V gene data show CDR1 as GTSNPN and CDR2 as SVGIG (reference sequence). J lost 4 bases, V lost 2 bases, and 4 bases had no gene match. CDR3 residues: CAWSRQGSYEQYF. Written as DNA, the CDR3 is TGTGCCTGGAGTCGACAGGGGTCTTACGAGCAGTACTTC.

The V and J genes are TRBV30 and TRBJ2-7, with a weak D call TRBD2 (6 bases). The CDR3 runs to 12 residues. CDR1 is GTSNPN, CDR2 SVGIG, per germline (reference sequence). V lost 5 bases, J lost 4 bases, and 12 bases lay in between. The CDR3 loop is CAWGRREYEQYF. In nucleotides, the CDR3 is TGTGCCTGGGGTAGGAGGGAATACGAGCAGTACTTC. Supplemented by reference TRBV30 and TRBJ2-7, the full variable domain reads SQTIHQWPATLVQPVGSPLSLECTVEGTSNPNLYWYRQAAGRGLQLLFYSVGIGQISSEVPQNLSASRPQDRQFILSSKKLLLSDSGFYLCAWGRREYEQYFGPGTRLTVT.

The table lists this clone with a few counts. The CDR3 protein is CSTNRDRSNQPQHF. CDR3 nucleotides: TGCAGCACTAACCGGGACAGGTCCAATCAGCCCCAGCATTTT. The chain combines TRBV29-1 with TRBJ1-5; 8 positions agree with TRBD1. Germline loops: CDR1 SQVTM, CDR2 ANQGSEA. The V gene end was trimmed by 8 bases and the J gene end by 3 bases; junction bases not matched to a gene: 9. The CDR3 sequence is 14 residues long.

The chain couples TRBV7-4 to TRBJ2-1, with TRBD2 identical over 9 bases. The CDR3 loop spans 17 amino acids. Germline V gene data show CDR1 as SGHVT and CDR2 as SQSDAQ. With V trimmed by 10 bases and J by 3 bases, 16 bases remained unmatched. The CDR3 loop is CAIKRGASSSRYNEQFF. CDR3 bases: TGTGCCATCAAGCGGGGGGCTTCGTCATCACGCTACAATGAGCAGTTCTTC.

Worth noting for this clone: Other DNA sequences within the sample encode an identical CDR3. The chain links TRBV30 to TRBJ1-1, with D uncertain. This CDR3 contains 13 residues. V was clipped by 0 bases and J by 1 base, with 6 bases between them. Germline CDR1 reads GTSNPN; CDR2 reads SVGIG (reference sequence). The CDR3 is CAWSVQSNTEAFF. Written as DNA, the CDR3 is TGTGCCTGGAGTGTACAATCGAACACTGAAGCTTTCTTT.

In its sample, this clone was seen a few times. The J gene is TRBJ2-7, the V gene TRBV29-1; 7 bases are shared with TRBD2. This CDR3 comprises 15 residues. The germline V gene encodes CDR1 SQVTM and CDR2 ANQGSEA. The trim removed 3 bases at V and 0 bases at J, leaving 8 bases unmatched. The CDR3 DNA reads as TGCAGCGTTGAGTACGGGGGGATAAGCTCCTACGAGCAGTACTTC. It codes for CSVEYGGISSYEQYF.

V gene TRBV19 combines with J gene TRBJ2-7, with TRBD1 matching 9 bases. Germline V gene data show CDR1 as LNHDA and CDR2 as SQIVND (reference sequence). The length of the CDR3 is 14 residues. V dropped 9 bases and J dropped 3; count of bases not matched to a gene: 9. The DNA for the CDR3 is TGTGCCAGCTCAAACGGGGACAGGGACTACGAGCAGTACTTC. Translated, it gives CASSNGDRDYEQYF. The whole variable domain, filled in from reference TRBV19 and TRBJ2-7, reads DGGITQSPKYLFRKEGQNVTLSCEQNLNHDAMYWYRQDPGQGLRLIYYSQIVNDFQKGDIAEGYSVSREKKESFPLTVTSAQKNPTAFYLCASSNGDRDYEQYFGPGTRLTVT.

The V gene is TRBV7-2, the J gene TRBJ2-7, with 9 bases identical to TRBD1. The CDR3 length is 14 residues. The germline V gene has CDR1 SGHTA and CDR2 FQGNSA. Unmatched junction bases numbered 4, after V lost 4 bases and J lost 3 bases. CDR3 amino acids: CASSSGTGNYEQYF. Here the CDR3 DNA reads TGTGCCAGCAGCTCCGGGACAGGGAACTACGAGCAGTACTTC.

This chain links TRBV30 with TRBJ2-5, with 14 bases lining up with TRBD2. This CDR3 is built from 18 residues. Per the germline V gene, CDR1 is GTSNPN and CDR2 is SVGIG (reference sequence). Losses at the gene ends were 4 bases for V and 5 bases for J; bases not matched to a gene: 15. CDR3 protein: CAWTHGTSGSSWLETQYF. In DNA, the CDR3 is TGTGCCTGGACCCACGGGACTAGCGGGAGCTCGTGGCTGGAGACCCAGTACTTC.

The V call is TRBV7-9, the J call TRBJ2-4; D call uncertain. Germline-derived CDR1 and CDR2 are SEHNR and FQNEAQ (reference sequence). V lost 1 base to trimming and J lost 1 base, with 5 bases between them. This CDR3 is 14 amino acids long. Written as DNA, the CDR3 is TGTGCCAGCAGCTTAGGAAGGGCCAAAAACATTCAGTACTTC. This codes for CASSLGRAKNIQYF.

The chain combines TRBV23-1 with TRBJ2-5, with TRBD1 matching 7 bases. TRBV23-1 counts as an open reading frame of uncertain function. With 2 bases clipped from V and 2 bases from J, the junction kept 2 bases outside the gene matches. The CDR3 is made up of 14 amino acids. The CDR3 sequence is CASSQRDRQETQYF. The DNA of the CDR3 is TGCGCCAGCAGTCAACGGGACAGACAAGAGACCCAGTACTTC.

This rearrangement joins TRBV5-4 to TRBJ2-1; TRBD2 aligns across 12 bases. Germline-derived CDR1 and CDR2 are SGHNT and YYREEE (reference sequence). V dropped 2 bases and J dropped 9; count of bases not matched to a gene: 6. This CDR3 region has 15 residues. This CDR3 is CASSLLAGGKGEQFF. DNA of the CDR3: TGTGCCAGCAGCTTACTAGCGGGGGGTAAGGGTGAGCAGTTCTTC.

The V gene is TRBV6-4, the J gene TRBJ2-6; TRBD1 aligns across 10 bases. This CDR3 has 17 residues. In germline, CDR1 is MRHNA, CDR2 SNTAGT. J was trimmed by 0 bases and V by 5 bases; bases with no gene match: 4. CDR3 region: CASSTTGGYSGANVLTF. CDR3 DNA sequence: TGTGCCAGCAGTACGACAGGGGGCTACTCTGGGGCCAACGTCCTGACTTTC.

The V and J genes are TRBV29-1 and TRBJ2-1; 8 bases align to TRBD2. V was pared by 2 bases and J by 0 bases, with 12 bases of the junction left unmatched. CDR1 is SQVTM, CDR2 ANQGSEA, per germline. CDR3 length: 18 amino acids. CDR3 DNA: TGCAGCGTTGAAAGGGCGGGAACTAGCGGACTCTCCTACAATGAGCAGTTCTTC. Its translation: CSVERAGTSGLSYNEQFF.

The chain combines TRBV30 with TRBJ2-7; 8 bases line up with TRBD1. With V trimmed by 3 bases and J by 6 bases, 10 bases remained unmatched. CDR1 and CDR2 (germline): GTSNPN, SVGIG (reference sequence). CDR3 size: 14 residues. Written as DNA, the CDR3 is TGTGCCTGGAGCGATGGACAGGGACGAGGCGAGCAGTACTTC. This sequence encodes CAWSDGQGRGEQYF.

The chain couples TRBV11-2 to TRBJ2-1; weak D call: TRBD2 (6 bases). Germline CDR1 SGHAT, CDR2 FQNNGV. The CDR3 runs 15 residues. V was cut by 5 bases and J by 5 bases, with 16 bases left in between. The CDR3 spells CASSLSGLRNNEQFF. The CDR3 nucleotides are TGTGCCAGCAGCCTGAGTGGACTACGTAACAATGAGCAGTTCTTC.

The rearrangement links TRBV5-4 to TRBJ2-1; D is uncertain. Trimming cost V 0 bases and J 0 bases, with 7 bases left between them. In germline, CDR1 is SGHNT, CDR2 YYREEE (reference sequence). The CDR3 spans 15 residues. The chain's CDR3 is CASSLDPSSYNEQFF. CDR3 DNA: TGTGCCAGCAGCTTGGACCCAAGCTCCTACAATGAGCAGTTCTTC.

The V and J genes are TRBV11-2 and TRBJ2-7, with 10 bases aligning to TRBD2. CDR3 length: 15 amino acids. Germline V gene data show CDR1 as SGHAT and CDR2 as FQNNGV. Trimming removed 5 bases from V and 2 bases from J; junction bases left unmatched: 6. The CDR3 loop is CASSAPLAGAYEQYF. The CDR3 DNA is TGTGCCAGCAGCGCCCCTCTAGCGGGGGCCTACGAGCAGTACTTC.

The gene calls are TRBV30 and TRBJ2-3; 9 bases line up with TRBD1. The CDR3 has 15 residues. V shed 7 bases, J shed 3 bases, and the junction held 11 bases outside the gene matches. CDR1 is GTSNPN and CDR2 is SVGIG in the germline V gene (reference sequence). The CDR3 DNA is TGTGCCTCCATTCCACAGGGGGCCGGGACAGATACGCAGTATTTT. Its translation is CASIPQGAGTDTQYF.

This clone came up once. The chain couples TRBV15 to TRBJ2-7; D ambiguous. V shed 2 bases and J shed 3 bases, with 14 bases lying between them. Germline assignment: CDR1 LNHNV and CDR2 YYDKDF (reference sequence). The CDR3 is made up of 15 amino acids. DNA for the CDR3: TGTGCCACCAGCAGATTTCCCCTAGAGGTCTACGAGCAGTACTTC. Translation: CATSRFPLEVYEQYF.

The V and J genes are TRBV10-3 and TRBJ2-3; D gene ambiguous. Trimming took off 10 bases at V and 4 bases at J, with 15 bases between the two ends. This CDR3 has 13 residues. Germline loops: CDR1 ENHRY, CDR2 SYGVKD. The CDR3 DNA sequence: TGTGCCACCTCCCGAGAGTCCGCAGATACGCAGTATTTT. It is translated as CATSRESADTQYF.

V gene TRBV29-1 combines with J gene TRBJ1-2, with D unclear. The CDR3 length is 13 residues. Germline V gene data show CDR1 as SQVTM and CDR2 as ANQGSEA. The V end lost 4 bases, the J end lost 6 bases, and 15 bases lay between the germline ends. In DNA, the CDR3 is TGCAGCGTTGTGGGAATAGCCCCTGATGGCTACACCTTC. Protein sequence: CSVVGIAPDGYTF. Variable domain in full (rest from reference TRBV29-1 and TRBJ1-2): SAVISQKPSRDICQRGTSLTIQCQVDSQVTMMFWYRQQPGQSLTLIATANQGSEATYESGFVIDKFPISRPNLTFSTLTVSNMSPEDSSIYLCSVVGIAPDGYTFGSGTRLTVV.

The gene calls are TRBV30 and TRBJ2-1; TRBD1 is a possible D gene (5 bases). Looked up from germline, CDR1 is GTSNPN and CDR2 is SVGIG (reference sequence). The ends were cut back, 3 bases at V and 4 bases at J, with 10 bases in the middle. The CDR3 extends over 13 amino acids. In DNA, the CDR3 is TGTGCCTGGAGCCGCAAGGGGTACAATGAGCAGTTCTTC. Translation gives CAWSRKGYNEQFF.

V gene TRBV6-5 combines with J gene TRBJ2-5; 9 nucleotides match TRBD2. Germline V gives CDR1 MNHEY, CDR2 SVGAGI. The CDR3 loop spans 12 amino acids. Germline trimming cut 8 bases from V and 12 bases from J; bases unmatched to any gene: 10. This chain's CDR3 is CASSRSGGHEYF. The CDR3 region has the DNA TGTGCCAGCTCCCGTAGCGGGGGTCACGAGTACTTC.

CDR3 residues: CAWSASHPYEQYF. In nucleotides, the CDR3 is TGTGCCTGGAGTGCGAGCCATCCCTACGAGCAGTACTTC. This rearrangement joins TRBV30 to TRBJ2-7; D not certain. Germline V gene sequence: CDR1 GTSNPN, CDR2 SVGIG (reference sequence). Trimming cost V 1 base and J 2 bases, with 9 bases left between them. CDR3 length equals 13 residues.

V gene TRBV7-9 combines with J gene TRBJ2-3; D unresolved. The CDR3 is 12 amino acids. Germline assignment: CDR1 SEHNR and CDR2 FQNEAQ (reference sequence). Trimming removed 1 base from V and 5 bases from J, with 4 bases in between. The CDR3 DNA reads TGTGCCAGCAGCTTAGACGTAGATACGCAGTATTTT. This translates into CASSLDVDTQYF.